The entry that follows covers one T cell receptor (beta chain) sequence. The naive CD8 population came from CD45RO-negative cells selected for CCR7, without terminally differentiated effector memory CD45RA+ cells. These data come from a study of shared clonotypes between healthy human individuals. About the research overall: Used for every donor were three CD4 naive, three CD4 memory, two CD8 naive and one CD8 memory plate.

The CDR3 spans 13 residues. Germline values: CDR1 ENHRY, CDR2 SYGVKD. Trimming pared 5 bases from V and 2 bases from J, leaving 10 bases between. Genomic DNA from each subset was divided evenly over several immunoSEQ plates. TCRdb's table, derived via immunoSEQ multiplex PCR, lists solely in-frame clones and lacks some. Of about 1,800,000 clones listed, just under 95% are singletons. The sequenced sample was naive CD8+ T cells sorted from blood. The source of this sequence is a man between 18 and 29 years old in good health. The rearrangement uses TRBV10-3 and TRBJ2-7, with D possibly TRBD1 on 5 matching bases. Here the CDR3 reads CAISNRQTYEQYF. CDR3 coding DNA: TGTGCCATCAGTAACCGACAGACCTACGAGCAGTACTTC.